This paragraph covers one T cell receptor (beta chain) sequence. The assay was immunoSEQ multiplex PCR, and TCRdb's table has in-frame clones only and misses some. This table holds tens of thousands of clones, about 92% found once. The data derive from a study of T cell changes during pregnancy in multiple sclerosis. V dropped 8 bases and J dropped 1; count of bases not matched to a gene: 2. CDR3 length: 13 amino acids. Germline CDR1 and CDR2: SEHNR and FQNEAQ (reference sequence). This clonotype was obtained from a female donor with multiple sclerosis, enrolled in a pregnancy study. Sample: CD8+ T cells from peripheral blood mononuclear cells, taken in the third trimester of pregnancy. The rearrangement joins TRBV7-9 to TRBJ2-3; 8 positions agree with TRBD2. The CDR3 spells CASAGGRTDTQYF. CDR3 nucleotide sequence: TGTGCCAGCGCGGGGGGCCGCACAGATACGCAGTATTTT.